The sample holds a few counts of the clone carrying this T cell receptor (beta chain). The antigen is unknown. Germline lookup yields CDR1 SGHTA and CDR2 FQGTGA. V was shortened by 5 bases and J by 0 bases, with 9 bases between the two germline ends. This CDR3 has 14 amino acids. A second PCR of roughly 7 to 11 cycles used a sample-barcoded 5' primer and a J-beta primer mix. TCRdb reanalysed the 5' RACE reads using MiXCR and keeps one entry per CDR3 protein. The data contain about 730,000 distinct CDR3 sequences, roughly 45% of them singletons. This specimen belongs to a study of blood T cells in healthy people across ages. Every sample gave at least 5 micrograms of total RNA when it was extracted. Study observations and caveats: Both higher diversity and more naive CD4+ cells marked long-lived donors when set against aged donors.

The chain couples TRBV7-3 to TRBJ2-3, with D perhaps matching TRBD1 (6 bases). Sequenced: blood. The source is a woman aged 55-69 years in good health. CDR3 in amino acids: CASSKQGSTDTQYF. The CDR3 DNA sequence: TGTGCCAGCAGCAAACAGGGAAGCACAGATACGCAGTATTTT.